This TCR beta chain was observed in a study of CD8 T cells in Susac syndrome. With random hexamers, 0.5 to 1 ug RNA was reverse transcribed. TCRdb itself ran the immunoSEQ multiplex PCR reads through MiXCR, one entry per CDR3 protein. The table shows around 81,000 distinct CDR3 sequences, with approximately 95% occurring only once. The CDR3 contains 14 residues. V lost 7 bases and J 5 bases, leaving 17 bases between the germline ends. Per germline, CDR1 SNHLY and CDR2 FYNNEI. The chain employs TRBV2 and TRBJ1-2; D unresolved. This receptor was obtained from a human donor with Susac syndrome. Sample: CD8+ T cells from PBMCs. CDR3 nucleotide sequence: TGTGCCAGCATGGAGGGCCCTACTAGGTATGGCTACACCTTC. Translating gives CASMEGPTRYGYTF.